This T cell receptor beta chain stems from a study of molecular identifiers for immune sequencing clone quantification. Every naive CD8 library was made from between about 17,000 and 1,100,000 sorted cells with 10%, 30% or 50% RNA. Sorting defined naive CD8 T cells as CD8+CD4-CCR7+CD45RA+. Trimming stripped 0 bases from V and 8 bases from J, with 7 bases between. The CDR3 is made up of 12 amino acids. Germline loops: CDR1 LGHNA, CDR2 YSLEER. This clonotype was seen a few times. Antigen specificity is unknown. Study-wide findings and caveats: Spiked Jurkat TCR RNA originating from one cell could reportedly be identified amid some 950,000 naive cells.

Each CDR3 protein is one row after TCRdb ran MiXCR on the PCR reads. The repertoire holds about 330,000 distinct CDR3 sequences, with 24% as singletons. This chain connects TRBV4-3 to TRBJ1-1; D is uncertain. The TCR comes from a human donor in good health. Some libraries in this study had Jurkat cell RNA spiked in. Sequenced input: naive CD8+ T cells from blood, with Jurkat cell RNA spiked in. Subset defined: FACS-sorted CD8+CD4-CCR7+CD45RA+ naive T cells. The DNA of the CDR3 is TGCGCCAGCAGCCAAGACGGAGGAGAAGCTTTCTTT. It codes for CASSQDGGEAFF.